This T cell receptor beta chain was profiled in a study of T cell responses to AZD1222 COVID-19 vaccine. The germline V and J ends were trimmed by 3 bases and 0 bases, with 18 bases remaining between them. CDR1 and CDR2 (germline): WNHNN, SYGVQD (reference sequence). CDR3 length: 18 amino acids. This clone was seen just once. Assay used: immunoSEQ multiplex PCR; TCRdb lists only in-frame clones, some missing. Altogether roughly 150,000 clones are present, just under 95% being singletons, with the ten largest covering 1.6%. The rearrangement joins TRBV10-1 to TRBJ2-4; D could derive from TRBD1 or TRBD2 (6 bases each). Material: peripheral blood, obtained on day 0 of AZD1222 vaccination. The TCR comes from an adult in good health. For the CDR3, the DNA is TGCGCCAGCAGTGACTGTTGTGTAGGGGGGATAGCCAAAAACATTCAGTACTTC. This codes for CASSDCCVGGIAKNIQYF.